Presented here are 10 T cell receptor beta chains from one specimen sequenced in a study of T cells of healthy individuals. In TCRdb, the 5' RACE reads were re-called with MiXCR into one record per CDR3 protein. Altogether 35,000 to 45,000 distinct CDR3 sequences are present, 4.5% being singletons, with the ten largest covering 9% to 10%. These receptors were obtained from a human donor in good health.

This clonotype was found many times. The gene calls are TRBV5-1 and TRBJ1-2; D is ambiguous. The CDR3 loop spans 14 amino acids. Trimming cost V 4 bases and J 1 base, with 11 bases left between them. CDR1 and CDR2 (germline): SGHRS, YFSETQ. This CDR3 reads CASSPGSINYGYTF. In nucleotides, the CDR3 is TGCGCCAGCAGCCCCGGGTCCATTAACTATGGCTACACCTTC. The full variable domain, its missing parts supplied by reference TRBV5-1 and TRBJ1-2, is KAGVTQTPRYLIKTRGQQVTLSCSPISGHRSVSWYQQTPGQGLQFLFEYFSETQRNKGNFPGRFSGRQFSNSRSEMNVSTLELGDSALYLCASSPGSINYGYTFGSGTRLTVV.

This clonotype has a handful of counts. CDR3 amino acids: CASRPGRTSGANVLTF. Here the CDR3 DNA reads TGTGCCAGCAGGCCGGGACGTACCTCTGGGGCCAACGTCCTGACTTTC. The chain combines TRBV9 with TRBJ2-6; D is tentatively TRBD1 or TRBD2 (5 bases each). Germline-derived CDR1 and CDR2 are SGDLS and YYNGEE. Trimming cost V 5 bases and J 0 bases, with 12 bases left between them. The CDR3 has 16 amino acids.

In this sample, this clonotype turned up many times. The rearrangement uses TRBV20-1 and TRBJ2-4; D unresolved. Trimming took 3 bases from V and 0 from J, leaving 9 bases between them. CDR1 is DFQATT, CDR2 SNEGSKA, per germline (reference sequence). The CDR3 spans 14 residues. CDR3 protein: CSASDPLAKNIQYF. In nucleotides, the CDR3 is TGCAGTGCTAGCGACCCCCTAGCCAAAAACATTCAGTACTTC.

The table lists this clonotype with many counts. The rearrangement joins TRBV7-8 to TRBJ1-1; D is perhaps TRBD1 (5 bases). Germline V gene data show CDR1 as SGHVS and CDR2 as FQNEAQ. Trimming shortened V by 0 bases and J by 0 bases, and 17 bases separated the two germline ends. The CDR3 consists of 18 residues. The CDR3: CASSLAGGVGVMNTEAFF. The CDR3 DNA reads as TGTGCCAGCAGCTTAGCTGGGGGGGTTGGGGTCATGAACACTGAAGCTTTCTTT. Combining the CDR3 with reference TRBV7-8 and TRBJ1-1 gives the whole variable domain GAGVSQSPRYKVAKRGQDVALRCDPISGHVSLFWYQQALGQGPEFLTYFQNEAQLDKSGLPSDRFFAERPEGSVSTLKIQRTQQEDSAVYLCASSLAGGVGVMNTEAFFGQGTRLTVV.

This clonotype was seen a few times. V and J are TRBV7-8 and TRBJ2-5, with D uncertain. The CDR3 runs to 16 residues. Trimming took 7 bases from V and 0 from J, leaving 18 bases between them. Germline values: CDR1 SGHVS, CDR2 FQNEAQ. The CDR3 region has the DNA TGTGCCAGCATCCGACGGCCGGAACCCTACCAAGAGACCCAGTACTTC. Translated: CASIRRPEPYQETQYF.

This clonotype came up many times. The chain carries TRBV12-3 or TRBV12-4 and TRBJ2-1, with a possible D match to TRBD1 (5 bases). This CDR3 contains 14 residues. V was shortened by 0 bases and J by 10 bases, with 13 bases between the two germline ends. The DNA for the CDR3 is TGTGCCAGCAGTTTAGCTCCCGGCCAGGGCGAGCAGTTCTTC. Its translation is CASSLAPGQGEQFF.

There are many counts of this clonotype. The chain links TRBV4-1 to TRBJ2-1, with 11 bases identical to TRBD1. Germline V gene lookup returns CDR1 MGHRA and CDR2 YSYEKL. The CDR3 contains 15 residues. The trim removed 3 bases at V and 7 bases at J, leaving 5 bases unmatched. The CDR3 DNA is TGCGCCAGCAGCCACCTGGGGACAGGGGGTAATGAGCAGTTCTTC. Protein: CASSHLGTGGNEQFF.

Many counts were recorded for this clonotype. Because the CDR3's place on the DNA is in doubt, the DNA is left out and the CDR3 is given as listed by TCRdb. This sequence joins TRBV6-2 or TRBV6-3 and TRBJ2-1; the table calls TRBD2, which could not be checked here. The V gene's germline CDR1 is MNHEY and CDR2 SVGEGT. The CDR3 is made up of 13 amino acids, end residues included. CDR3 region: CASSYSVAGGTNF.

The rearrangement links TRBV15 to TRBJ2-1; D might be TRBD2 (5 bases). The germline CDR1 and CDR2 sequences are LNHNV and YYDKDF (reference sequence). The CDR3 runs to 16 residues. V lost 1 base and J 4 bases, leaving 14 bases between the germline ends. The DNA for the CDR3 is TGTGCCACCAGCAGAGTGTCCGGGAAACAGTACAATGAGCAGTTCTTC. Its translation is CATSRVSGKQYNEQFF.

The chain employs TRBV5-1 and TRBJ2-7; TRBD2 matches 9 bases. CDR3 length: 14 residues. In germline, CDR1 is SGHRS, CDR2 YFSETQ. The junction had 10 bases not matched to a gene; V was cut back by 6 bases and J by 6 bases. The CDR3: CASTLTAGGLEQYF. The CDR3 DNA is TGCGCCAGCACGCTGACCGCGGGGGGGCTCGAGCAGTACTTC.